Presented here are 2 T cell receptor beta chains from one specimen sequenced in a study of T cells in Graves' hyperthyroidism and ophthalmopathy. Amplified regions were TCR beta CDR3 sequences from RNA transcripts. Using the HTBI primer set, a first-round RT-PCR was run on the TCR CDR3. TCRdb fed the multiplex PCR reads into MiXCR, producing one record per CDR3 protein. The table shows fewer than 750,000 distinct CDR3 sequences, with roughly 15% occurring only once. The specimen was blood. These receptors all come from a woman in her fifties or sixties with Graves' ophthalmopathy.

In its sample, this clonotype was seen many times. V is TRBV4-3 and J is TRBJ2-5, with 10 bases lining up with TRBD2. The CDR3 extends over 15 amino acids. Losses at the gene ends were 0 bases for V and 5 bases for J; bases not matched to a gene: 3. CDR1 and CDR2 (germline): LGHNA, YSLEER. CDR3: CASSQDLTSGETQYF. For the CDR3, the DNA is TGCGCCAGCAGCCAAGACCTGACTAGCGGGGAGACCCAGTACTTC.

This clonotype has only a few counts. DNA for the CDR3: TGTGCCAGTAGTCTCGACCCCCGGAAGGGCACAGATACGCAGTATTTT. It yields the protein CASSLDPRKGTDTQYF. This chain connects TRBV19 to TRBJ2-3; D is uncertain. Trimming cost V 5 bases and J 1 base, with 16 bases left between them. This CDR3 has 16 amino acids. CDR1 and CDR2 (germline): LNHDA, SQIVND (reference sequence).